The rows below give T cell receptor beta chains drawn from one sample of a study of cytomegalovirus exposure and HLA in healthy donors. The method was immunoSEQ multiplex PCR; TCRdb's version includes in-frame clones alone and lacks a portion of them. The table has approximately 180,000 clones, more than 60% seen once. Sequenced input: PBMCs. The receptors stem from a woman aged 25 to 39 in good health and CMV-seropositive. Each CDR3 is given with its conserved first and last residue. D genes are given only for firm matches. Clone size, where shown, is once, few, many, or a class for clones that have expanded.

clone size: NA
D gene: NA
V gene: TRBV6-5
J gene: TRBJ2-5
CDR3 protein: CASSRTSPQGAQYF
CDR3 DNA: TGTGCCAGCAGTCGGACTAGCCCGCAGGGGGCCCAGTACTTC

clone size: NA
D gene: NA
V gene: TRBV30
J gene: TRBJ2-1
CDR3 protein: CAWSVGLEQFF
CDR3 DNA: TGTGCCTGGAGTGTCGGGTTGGAGCAGTTCTTC

clone size: NA
D gene: TRBD2
V gene: TRBV7-8
J gene: TRBJ2-5
CDR3 protein: CASRTSGGYQETQYF
CDR3 DNA: TGTGCCAGCAGGACTAGCGGGGGTTACCAAGAGACCCAGTACTTC

clone size: NA
D gene: TRBD2
V gene: TRBV18
J gene: TRBJ2-7
CDR3 protein: CASSTGTSGSGTYEQYF
CDR3 DNA: TGTGCCAGCTCCACCGGGACTAGCGGGAGTGGGACCTACGAGCAGTACTTC

clone size: NA
D gene: NA
V gene: TRBV29-1
J gene: TRBJ2-7
CDR3 protein: CSAAHSSYEQYF
CDR3 DNA: TGCAGCGCTGCACACAGCTCCTACGAGCAGTACTTC

clone size: few
D gene: NA
V gene: TRBV7-6
J gene: TRBJ1-1
CDR3 protein: CASSMTGLNTEAFF
CDR3 DNA: TGTGCCAGCAGCATGACAGGTTTGAACACTGAAGCTTTCTTT

clone size: NA
D gene: NA
V gene: TRBV6-1
J gene: TRBJ2-1
CDR3 protein: CASLPFGERSEQFF
CDR3 DNA: TGTGCCAGCTTACCCTTCGGGGAGAGGAGTGAGCAGTTCTTC

clone size: NA
D gene: NA
V gene: TRBV27
J gene: TRBJ2-1
CDR3 protein: CASSLVGANEQFF
CDR3 DNA: TGTGCCAGCAGTTTGGTGGGGGCTAATGAGCAGTTCTTC

clone size: NA
D gene: TRBD1
V gene: TRBV4-2
J gene: TRBJ2-7
CDR3 protein: CASSLMGQGYEQYF
CDR3 DNA: TGTGCCAGCAGCCTCATGGGACAGGGCTACGAGCAGTACTTC

clone size: few
D gene: TRBD1
V gene: TRBV7-8
J gene: TRBJ1-4
CDR3 protein: CASSLRDRVGEKLFF
CDR3 DNA: TGTGCCAGCAGCTTAAGGGACAGGGTCGGGGAAAAACTGTTTTTT

clone size: NA
D gene: NA
V gene: TRBV7-2
J gene: TRBJ1-1
CDR3 protein: CASSINTEAFF
CDR3 DNA: TGTGCCAGCAGTATAAACACTGAAGCTTTCTTT

clone size: NA
D gene: TRBD1
V gene: TRBV7-2
J gene: TRBJ1-3
CDR3 protein: CASSRQGPPGNTIYF
CDR3 DNA: TGTGCCAGCAGTCGACAGGGGCCACCTGGAAACACCATATATTTT

clone size: once
D gene: NA
V gene: TRBV13
J gene: TRBJ1-4
CDR3 protein: CASSLGQQGLNEKLFF
CDR3 DNA: TGTGCCAGCAGCTTAGGACAACAGGGCCTAAATGAAAAACTGTTTTTT

clone size: NA
D gene: NA
V gene: TRBV27
J gene: TRBJ1-1
CDR3 protein: CASKGHLNTEAFF
CDR3 DNA: TGTGCCAGCAAGGGGCACCTGAACACTGAAGCTTTCTTT

clone size: NA
D gene: TRBD1
V gene: TRBV5-5
J gene: TRBJ1-1
CDR3 protein: CASSLGGIGAGGRNTEAFF
CDR3 DNA: TGTGCCAGCAGCTTGGGGGGTATTGGGGCAGGGGGCCGGAACACTGAAGCTTTCTTT

clone size: NA
D gene: NA
V gene: TRBV4-1
J gene: TRBJ2-7
CDR3 protein: CASSQGHLYEQYF
CDR3 DNA: TGCGCCAGCAGCCAGGGACACTTATACGAGCAGTACTTC

clone size: NA
D gene: NA
V gene: TRBV28
J gene: TRBJ1-5
CDR3 protein: CASMEGSNQPQHF
CDR3 DNA: TGTGCCAGCATGGAGGGTAGCAATCAGCCCCAGCATTTT

clone size: few
D gene: TRBD1
V gene: TRBV6-5
J gene: TRBJ1-2
CDR3 protein: CASLRDRDGYGYTF
CDR3 DNA: TGTGCCAGCCTCCGGGACAGGGATGGTTATGGCTACACCTTC

clone size: NA
D gene: NA
V gene: TRBV5-1
J gene: TRBJ2-7
CDR3 protein: CASSPRVGYEQYF
CDR3 DNA: TGCGCCAGCAGCCCGAGGGTTGGGTACGAGCAGTACTTC

clone size: NA
D gene: NA
V gene: TRBV21-1
J gene: TRBJ2-2
CDR3 protein: CASSKKSGQGLGGELFF
CDR3 DNA: TGTGCCAGCAGCAAAAAAAGTGGACAGGGTCTCGGCGGGGAGCTGTTTTTT

clone size: NA
D gene: TRBD1
V gene: TRBV6-1
J gene: TRBJ2-5
CDR3 protein: CASSRDRGVETQYF
CDR3 DNA: TGTGCCAGCAGTAGGGACAGGGGCGTTGAGACCCAGTACTTC

clone size: NA
D gene: TRBD1
V gene: TRBV6-5
J gene: TRBJ2-7
CDR3 protein: CASSYRGLYEQYF
CDR3 DNA: TGTGCCAGCAGTTACAGGGGGCTCTACGAGCAGTACTTC

clone size: NA
D gene: TRBD1
V gene: TRBV28
J gene: TRBJ2-7
CDR3 protein: CASSSGTGVREQYF
CDR3 DNA: TGTGCCAGCAGTTCCGGGACAGGGGTACGCGAGCAGTACTTC

clone size: few
D gene: NA
V gene: TRBV2
J gene: TRBJ1-4
CDR3 protein: CASRNHGGEKLFF
CDR3 DNA: TGTGCCAGCAGGAACCACGGGGGGGAGAAACTGTTTTTT

clone size: NA
D gene: NA
V gene: TRBV30
J gene: TRBJ1-4
CDR3 protein: CAWSQAPIGGNEKLFF
CDR3 DNA: TGTGCCTGGAGTCAAGCCCCGATCGGGGGTAATGAAAAACTGTTTTTT

clone size: NA
D gene: NA
V gene: TRBV10-3
J gene: TRBJ1-5
CDR3 protein: CAISATNQPQHF
CDR3 DNA: TGTGCCATCAGTGCTACGAATCAGCCCCAGCATTTT

clone size: few
D gene: NA
V gene: TRBV6-6
J gene: TRBJ2-5
CDR3 protein: CASSGQQETQYF
CDR3 DNA: TGTGCCAGCAGTGGACAGCAAGAGACCCAGTACTTC

clone size: once
D gene: NA
V gene: TRBV6-5
J gene: TRBJ2-2
CDR3 protein: CASIPVGGAGELFF
CDR3 DNA: TGTGCCAGCATACCTGTGGGGGGTGCCGGGGAGCTGTTTTTT

clone size: NA
D gene: NA
V gene: TRBV7-9
J gene: TRBJ1-2
CDR3 protein: CASSLVSGYGYTF
CDR3 DNA: TGTGCCAGCAGCTTAGTTTCCGGGTATGGCTACACCTTC

clone size: NA
D gene: NA
V gene: TRBV10-2
J gene: TRBJ2-7
CDR3 protein: CASKGVGGAYEQYF
CDR3 DNA: TGCGCCAGCAAGGGGGTCGGTGGTGCCTACGAGCAGTACTTC

clone size: NA
D gene: NA
V gene: TRBV27
J gene: TRBJ2-3
CDR3 protein: CASSLQISSTDTQYF
CDR3 DNA: TGTGCCAGCAGTCTTCAGATATCTAGCACAGATACGCAGTATTTT

clone size: NA
D gene: TRBD2
V gene: TRBV27
J gene: TRBJ2-6
CDR3 protein: CASSLDRGVGANVLTF
CDR3 DNA: TGTGCCAGCAGTTTGGATCGGGGGGTTGGGGCCAACGTCCTGACTTTC

clone size: NA
D gene: TRBD2
V gene: TRBV9
J gene: TRBJ2-3
CDR3 protein: CASSVGLAGVTDTQYF
CDR3 DNA: TGTGCCAGCAGCGTAGGACTAGCGGGAGTCACAGATACGCAGTATTTT

clone size: few
D gene: NA
V gene: TRBV2
J gene: TRBJ2-1
CDR3 protein: CASSAQGNEQFF
CDR3 DNA: TGTGCCAGCAGTGCACAGGGCAATGAGCAGTTCTTC

clone size: NA
D gene: NA
V gene: TRBV28
J gene: TRBJ1-2
CDR3 protein: CASSVQDYGYTF
CDR3 DNA: TGTGCCAGTTCGGTCCAGGATTATGGCTACACCTTC

clone size: NA
D gene: NA
V gene: TRBV27
J gene: TRBJ1-5
CDR3 protein: CASNLQASNQPQHF
CDR3 DNA: TGTGCCAGCAACTTACAGGCTAGCAATCAGCCCCAGCATTTT

clone size: NA
D gene: NA
V gene: TRBV28
J gene: TRBJ2-7
CDR3 protein: CASSLGSYEQYF
CDR3 DNA: TGTGCCAGCAGTTTGGGGAGTTACGAGCAGTACTTC

clone size: NA
D gene: NA
V gene: TRBV5-5
J gene: TRBJ2-7
CDR3 protein: CASSLAQISYEQYF
CDR3 DNA: TGTGCCAGCAGCTTGGCCCAGATCTCCTACGAGCAGTACTTC

clone size: NA
D gene: NA
V gene: TRBV7-2
J gene: TRBJ1-2
CDR3 protein: CASSLSQGGYTF
CDR3 DNA: TGTGCCAGCAGCTTATCCCAGGGAGGCTACACCTTC

clone size: NA
D gene: NA
V gene: TRBV5-6
J gene: TRBJ2-5
CDR3 protein: CASSLKLAPLGETQYF
CDR3 DNA: TGTGCCAGCAGCTTGAAACTAGCACCATTAGGGGAGACCCAGTACTTC

clone size: NA
D gene: TRBD1
V gene: TRBV28
J gene: TRBJ1-5
CDR3 protein: CASTSGQGAGQPQHF
CDR3 DNA: TGTGCCAGCACCTCCGGGCAGGGGGCCGGGCAGCCCCAGCATTTT

clone size: NA
D gene: NA
V gene: TRBV30
J gene: TRBJ2-2
CDR3 protein: CAWSSPLRRGNTGELFF
CDR3 DNA: TGTGCCTGGAGCTCCCCCCTCCGCAGGGGGAACACCGGGGAGCTGTTTTTT

clone size: NA
D gene: NA
V gene: TRBV6-5
J gene: TRBJ2-5
CDR3 protein: CASRTGETQYF
CDR3 DNA: TGTGCCAGCAGGACAGGAGAGACCCAGTACTTC

clone size: NA
D gene: TRBD1
V gene: TRBV7-9
J gene: TRBJ2-1
CDR3 protein: CASSPRDRGYNEQFF
CDR3 DNA: TGTGCCAGCAGCCCACGGGACAGAGGTTACAATGAGCAGTTCTTC

clone size: once
D gene: TRBD1
V gene: TRBV10-1
J gene: TRBJ2-5
CDR3 protein: CASSESRTGQETQYF
CDR3 DNA: TGCGCCAGCAGTGAGTCCCGGACAGGGCAAGAGACCCAGTACTTC

clone size: NA
D gene: NA
V gene: TRBV19
J gene: TRBJ2-7
CDR3 protein: CASSISGVESYEQYF
CDR3 DNA: TGTGCCAGTAGTATATCAGGGGTGGAGTCCTACGAGCAGTACTTC

clone size: NA
D gene: TRBD2
V gene: TRBV11-2
J gene: TRBJ2-1
CDR3 protein: CASSLQGAGLADHNEQFF
CDR3 DNA: TGTGCCAGCAGCTTACAGGGGGCGGGACTAGCGGATCACAATGAGCAGTTCTTC

clone size: NA
D gene: NA
V gene: TRBV12-5
J gene: TRBJ2-1
CDR3 protein: CASEAAPSSYNEQFF
CDR3 DNA: TGTGCCTCCGAAGCGGCTCCGAGCTCCTACAATGAGCAGTTCTTC

clone size: NA
D gene: NA
V gene: TRBV10-3
J gene: TRBJ2-2
CDR3 protein: CAISDAGSFTGELFF
CDR3 DNA: TGTGCCATCAGTGATGCCGGGAGTTTCACCGGGGAGCTGTTTTTT